Included here is one T cell receptor beta chain sequence, with context. Antigen specificity is unknown. The study ran its PCR with 60 Vbeta and 13 Jbeta primers. The repertoire was sequenced with immunoSEQ multiplex PCR; TCRdb's copy has only in-frame clones and lacks some. Of around 150,000 clones in the sample, roughly 85% are singletons; the top ten hold more than 1.5%. The data are from a study of cytomegalovirus exposure and HLA in healthy donors. Study background: HLA-typed donors were the source of about 85 million unique TCRs held in an early data release.

Trimming shortened V by 2 bases and J by 6 bases, and 10 bases separated the two germline ends. CDR3 length: 14 residues. Germline CDR1 SGHAT, CDR2 FQNNGV. Broader study findings: TCR beta chain V- and J-gene trimming was linked, in a later analysis, to a missense variant in DCLRE1C.

Sequenced: PBMCs. The chain recombines TRBV11-2 with TRBJ2-2; D uncertain. This sequence originates from a middle-aged man in good health and CMV-seronegative. CDR3 coding DNA: TGTGCCAGCAGCTTATTATGGCAGGCCGGGGAGCTGTTTTTT. Its translation is CASSLLWQAGELFF.